The next 3 T cell receptor beta chains were all read from a single sample in a study of blood T cell repertoires in COVID-19. Profiling relied on immunoSEQ multiplex PCR, and the TCRdb table lists in-frame clones only, not all of them. This table has around 160,000 clones, 86% appearing once. The material sequenced was peripheral blood. The receptor set was obtained from a man between 18 and 29 years old with acute or convalescent COVID-19.

The genes are TRBV27 and TRBJ1-1, with TRBD1 matching over 7 bases. Germline V gene lookup returns CDR1 MNHEY and CDR2 SMNVEV (reference sequence). The ends lost 0 bases at V and 0 bases at J; junction bases unmatched: 16. The CDR3 spans 20 residues. The CDR3 region is CASSLSGGRGLLRLNTEAFF. The CDR3 DNA reads TGTGCCAGCAGTTTATCCGGCGGGAGGGGGCTTTTACGCCTGAACACTGAAGCTTTCTTT.

The rearrangement links TRBV30 to TRBJ1-2; 8 nucleotides match TRBD1. There are 14 residues in the CDR3. Germline CDR1 reads GTSNPN; CDR2 reads SVGIG (reference sequence). Unmatched junction bases numbered 6, after V lost 3 bases and J lost 3 bases. This chain's CDR3 is CAWRSAQGDYGYTF. The CDR3 DNA reads as TGTGCCTGGAGGAGTGCACAGGGGGACTATGGCTACACCTTC. The entire variable domain, with the rest obtained from reference TRBV30 and TRBJ1-2, is as follows: SQTIHQWPATLVQPVGSPLSLECTVEGTSNPNLYWYRQAAGRGLQLLFYSVGIGQISSEVPQNLSASRPQDRQFILSSKKLLLSDSGFYLCAWRSAQGDYGYTFGSGTRLTVV.

The chain joins TRBV30 to TRBJ1-6, with D maybe TRBD1 (6 bases). The V gene lost 3 bases and the J gene lost 8 bases, with 17 bases spanning the gap. CDR3 length: 15 amino acids. Germline CDR1 GTSNPN, CDR2 SVGIG (reference sequence). The CDR3 DNA reads as TGTGCCTGGAGAGACCAGGGGATCACCTATTCACCCCTCCACTTT. Protein product: CAWRDQGITYSPLHF.